This entry lists 25 T cell receptor beta chains sequenced from one sample in a study of response to subunit inactivated influenza vaccine. TCRdb called the RT-PCR reads again in MiXCR, with one record for every CDR3 protein. The data hold about 700,000 distinct CDR3 sequences, with over 11% observed a single time. The specimen comprised PBMCs from blood, sampled roughly 15 days before vaccination. These receptors were collected from a man aged 45 to 65 who received an inactivated influenza vaccine.

This clonotype was observed at least ten times. The rearrangement links TRBV7-2 to TRBJ2-7; TRBD2 agrees at 7 bases. Germline V gene sequence: CDR1 SGHTA, CDR2 FQGNSA. The CDR3 runs to 13 residues. With V trimmed by 3 bases and J by 7 bases, 6 bases remained unmatched. As DNA, the CDR3 is TGTGCCAGCAGCTTGAGACTAGCCGGGGAGCAGTACTTC. Translated, it gives CASSLRLAGEQYF.

This rearrangement joins TRBV20-1 to TRBJ2-7; D is uncertain. Germline-derived CDR1 and CDR2 are DFQATT and SNEGSKA (reference sequence). The V gene lost 3 bases and the J gene lost 5 bases, with 14 bases spanning the gap. The CDR3 spans 13 residues. CDR3 nucleotide sequence: TGCAGTGCTAGCGACTCCGGATTACACGAGCAGTACTTC. Translating it yields CSASDSGLHEQYF.

This clonotype showed up just a few times. The chain has TRBV7-2 and TRBJ2-7; 12 nucleotides align to TRBD1. CDR1 is SGHTA and CDR2 is FQGNSA in the germline V gene. The CDR3 is 15 residues long. With 4 bases clipped from V and 9 bases from J, the junction kept 10 bases outside the gene matches. The DNA of the CDR3 is TGTGCCAGCAGCTCAAATCCACCGGGACAGGGGGCGCAGTACTTC. Translated: CASSSNPPGQGAQYF.

The table lists this clonotype with many counts. The chain joins TRBV28 to TRBJ1-4; D unclear. V gave up 3 bases and J gave up 6 bases, with 8 bases separating them. The CDR3 consists of 13 residues. Per germline, CDR1 MDHEN and CDR2 SYDVKM. CDR3 sequence: CASSFHGDEKLFF. The CDR3 bases are TGTGCCAGCAGTTTCCATGGAGATGAAAAACTGTTTTTT.

The chain links TRBV12-3 or TRBV12-4 to TRBJ2-3, with D tentatively TRBD1 or TRBD2 (5 bases each). This CDR3 region has 13 residues. The V gene lost 8 bases and the J gene lost 0 bases, with 9 bases spanning the gap. The CDR3 DNA is TGTGCCAGCGTGTGGGGGAGCACAGATACGCAGTATTTT. It encodes CASVWGSTDTQYF.

There are a few counts of this clonotype. The chain is built from TRBV2 and TRBJ2-1; TRBD1 agrees at 9 bases. The CDR3 covers 14 residues. CDR1 and CDR2 (germline): SNHLY, FYNNEI. The ends lost 8 bases at V and 4 bases at J; junction bases unmatched: 6. The DNA of the CDR3 is TGTGCCAGCCTCCGGGACAGGGCGTACAATGAGCAGTTCTTC. Translating gives CASLRDRAYNEQFF.

The chain is built from TRBV28 and TRBJ1-6, with 9 bases matching TRBD1. Losses at the gene ends were 2 bases for V and 7 bases for J; bases not matched to a gene: 3. The CDR3 has 15 residues. The germline V gene encodes CDR1 MDHEN and CDR2 SYDVKM. CDR3 nucleotide sequence: TGTGCCAGCAGTTTAGGGACAGGGTTAAATTCACCCCTCCACTTT. Translated: CASSLGTGLNSPLHF.

This clonotype has only a few counts. This chain's CDR3 is CASSPGTSSEQFF. CDR3 coding DNA: TGTGCCAGCAGCCCAGGGACTAGCTCTGAGCAGTTCTTC. The chain combines TRBV3-1 with TRBJ2-1, with 9 bases aligning to TRBD2. Looked up from germline, CDR1 is LGHDT and CDR2 is YNNKEL (reference sequence). There are 13 residues in the CDR3. V gave up 4 bases and J gave up 9 bases; unmatched junction bases: 4.

This clonotype occurred a few times. The chain carries TRBV9 and TRBJ2-7, with 9 bases that match TRBD1. From germline, CDR1 is SGDLS and CDR2 YYNGEE. The CDR3 sequence is 14 residues long. V shed 0 bases, J shed 7 bases, and the junction held 5 bases outside the gene matches. CDR3 nucleotide sequence: TGTGCCAGCAGCGTAGGACAGGGGGAGGGAGAGCAGTACTTC. Protein sequence: CASSVGQGEGEQYF.

The chain carries TRBV28 and TRBJ2-4; 8 bases fit TRBD1. The CDR3 is made up of 15 amino acids. Per germline, CDR1 MDHEN and CDR2 SYDVKM. The ends lost 8 bases at V and 1 base at J; junction bases unmatched: 7. The CDR3 spells CASEQGVTAKNIQYF. The CDR3, as DNA: TGTGCCAGCGAACAGGGGGTGACGGCCAAAAACATTCAGTACTTC.

The genes are TRBV18 and TRBJ2-6; D remains ambiguous. The CDR3 totals 15 residues. Germline V gives CDR1 KGHSH, CDR2 LQKENI. Trimming stripped 6 bases from V and 2 bases from J, with 11 bases between. The CDR3 spells CASSAAATGANVLTF. Here the CDR3 DNA reads TGTGCCAGCTCGGCGGCTGCTACTGGGGCCAACGTCCTGACTTTC.

This chain links TRBV20-1 with TRBJ2-5; TRBD2 matches at 7 bases. Trimming at V came to 3 bases and at J to 4 bases, leaving 5 bases not matched to a gene. The CDR3 length is 13 residues. CDR1 is DFQATT and CDR2 is SNEGSKA in the germline V gene (reference sequence). In nucleotides, the CDR3 is TGCAGTGCTAGTCGAGAGCGGGGAGAGACCCAGTACTTC. Translating it yields CSASRERGETQYF.

The rearrangement links TRBV2 to TRBJ1-2; D is undetermined. With 1 base removed from V and 4 bases from J, the gap between germline ends came to 10 bases. CDR3 length equals 14 residues. CDR1 and CDR2 (germline): SNHLY, FYNNEI. CDR3 sequence (DNA): TGTGCCAGCAGTGAAGTTGAGGGTGGCTATGGCTACACCTTC. It is translated as CASSEVEGGYGYTF.

The chain recombines TRBV10-2 with TRBJ2-7; D perhaps matches TRBD1 (6 bases). The CDR3 has 14 amino acids. CDR1 is WSHSY, CDR2 SAAADI, per germline. Trimming removed 6 bases from V and 3 bases from J, with 15 bases in between. As DNA, the CDR3 is TGCGCCAGCAGACCCCTCCAGGGGTACTACGAGCAGTACTTC. It is translated as CASRPLQGYYEQYF.

Written as DNA, the CDR3 is TGTGCCAGCCGTCCCCTCTCTGGGGCCAACGTCCTGACTTTC. Its translation: CASRPLSGANVLTF. The V and J genes are TRBV27 and TRBJ2-6; D is ambiguous. This CDR3 spans 14 amino acids. CDR1 MNHEY and CDR2 SMNVEV come from the germline V gene (reference sequence). With 8 bases removed from V and 0 bases from J, the gap between germline ends came to 8 bases.

The chain is built from TRBV5-1 and TRBJ1-4; 10 nucleotides match TRBD1. Per germline, CDR1 SGHRS and CDR2 YFSETQ. Trimming took 4 bases from V and 2 from J; bases not matched to a gene: 5. The CDR3 runs to 16 residues. CDR3 in amino acids: CASSVTGQGTNEKLFF. Here the CDR3 DNA reads TGCGCCAGCAGCGTGACGGGACAGGGGACTAATGAAAAACTGTTTTTT.

This clonotype occurred many times. The V and J genes are TRBV28 and TRBJ2-7; D gene ambiguous. This CDR3 region has 16 residues. Per the germline V gene, CDR1 is MDHEN and CDR2 is SYDVKM. Trimming pared 2 bases from V and 4 bases from J, leaving 18 bases between. For the CDR3, the DNA is TGTGCCAGCAGTTTAGGCCCCCGAAGGTATATATACGAGCAGTACTTC. It specifies CASSLGPRRYIYEQYF.

This clonotype showed up just a few times. The rearrangement uses TRBV15 and TRBJ2-5; D is unclear. Trimming stripped 0 bases from V and 3 bases from J, with 5 bases between. Germline V gives CDR1 LNHNV, CDR2 YYDKDF (reference sequence). This CDR3 spans 13 amino acids. CDR3 nucleotides: TGTGCCACCAGCAGAGATCTCGAAGAGACCCAGTACTTC. It is translated as CATSRDLEETQYF. Looking up the rest from reference TRBV15 and TRBJ2-5 gives the full variable domain: DAMVIQNPRYQVTQFGKPVTLSCSQTLNHNVMYWYQQKSSQAPKLLFHYYDKDFNNEADTPDNFQSRRPNTSFCFLDIRSPGLGDTAMYLCATSRDLEETQYFGPGTRLLVL.

The sample holds a few counts of this clonotype. In nucleotides, the CDR3 is TGTGCCAGCAGCCAAGCCCCACAGGGGGCTACCTACGAGCAGTACTTC. Amino acid sequence: CASSQAPQGATYEQYF. This chain uses TRBV4-2 with TRBJ2-7; 9 positions agree with TRBD1. Germline V gene data show CDR1 as LGHNA and CDR2 as YNFKEQ. Trimming at V came to 1 base and at J to 2 bases, leaving 6 bases not matched to a gene. The CDR3 runs to 16 residues.

This clonotype was counted between two and nine times. The chain recombines TRBV6-2 or TRBV6-3 with TRBJ1-1; 8 bases fit TRBD1. Germline loops: CDR1 MNHEY, CDR2 SVGEGT. The CDR3 has 16 amino acids. The trim removed 4 bases at V and 5 bases at J, leaving 12 bases unmatched. The CDR3 spells CASSSPLQGAGTEAFF. The CDR3 DNA reads as TGTGCCAGCAGTTCCCCCCTTCAGGGGGCCGGAACTGAAGCTTTCTTT.

This sequence joins TRBV5-1 and TRBJ1-1, with D hard to call. This CDR3 spans 8 amino acids. Germline V gives CDR1 SGHRS, CDR2 YFSETQ. With 6 bases removed from V and 11 bases from J, the gap between germline ends came to 5 bases. CDR3 bases: TGCGCCAGCATTGGGGCTTTCTTT. This translates into CASIGAFF.

This clonotype has ten or more counts. The genes are TRBV2 and TRBJ2-5; 7 bases align to TRBD2. The J segment lost 4 bases and the V segment lost 8 bases, leaving 4 bases of the junction unmatched. The germline V gene has CDR1 SNHLY and CDR2 FYNNEI. This CDR3 is 12 amino acids long. Here the CDR3 reads CASGGGVETQYF. As DNA, the CDR3 is TGTGCCAGCGGCGGGGGAGTAGAGACCCAGTACTTC. The whole variable domain, filled in from reference TRBV2 and TRBJ2-5, reads EPEVTQTPSHQVTQMGQEVILRCVPISNHLYFYWYRQILGQKVEFLVSFYNNEISEKSEIFDDQFSVERPDGSNFTLKIRSTKLEDSAMYFCASGGGVETQYFGPGTRLLVL.

This clonotype was seen a few times. This rearrangement joins TRBV6-5 to TRBJ2-7, with D perhaps TRBD2 (5 bases). In germline, CDR1 is MNHEY, CDR2 SVGAGI. This CDR3 spans 14 amino acids. V was shortened by 2 bases and J by 3 bases, with 11 bases between the two germline ends. CDR3 sequence: CASSYGGFSYEQYF. The CDR3 nucleotides read TGTGCCAGCAGTTACGGAGGTTTCAGCTACGAGCAGTACTTC.

This clonotype has just a few counts. The V gene is TRBV10-3, the J gene TRBJ2-7; 7 bases align to TRBD1. Germline lookup yields CDR1 ENHRY and CDR2 SYGVKD. The CDR3 length is 12 residues. J gave up 5 bases and V 6 bases, and 4 bases lay outside the gene matches. CDR3 coding DNA: TGTGCCATCAGCCGGGACAGCGACGAGCAGTACTTC. It is translated as CAISRDSDEQYF.

The V gene is TRBV27, the J gene TRBJ2-5; tentatively, D is TRBD2 (6 bases). The CDR3 contains 17 residues. Trimming took 0 bases from V and 5 from J, leaving 19 bases between them. Germline V gene data show CDR1 as MNHEY and CDR2 as SMNVEV (reference sequence). CDR3 amino acids: CASSLSRGTSKGETQYF. The CDR3 nucleotides read TGTGCCAGCAGTTTATCGAGAGGGACTTCGAAAGGGGAGACCCAGTACTTC.